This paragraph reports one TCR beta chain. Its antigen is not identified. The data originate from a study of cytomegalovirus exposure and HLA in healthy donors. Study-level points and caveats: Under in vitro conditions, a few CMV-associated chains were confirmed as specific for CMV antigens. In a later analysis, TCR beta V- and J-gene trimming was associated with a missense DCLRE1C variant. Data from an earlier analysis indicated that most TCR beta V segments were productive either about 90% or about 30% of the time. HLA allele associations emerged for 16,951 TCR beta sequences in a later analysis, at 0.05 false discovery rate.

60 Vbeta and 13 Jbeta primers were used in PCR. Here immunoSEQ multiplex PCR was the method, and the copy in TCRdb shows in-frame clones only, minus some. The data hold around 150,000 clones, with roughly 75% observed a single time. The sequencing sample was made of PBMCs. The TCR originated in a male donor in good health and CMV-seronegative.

The CDR3 here is CASSQGLALSYEQYF. CDR3 DNA sequence: TGTGCCAGCAGCCAAGGACTAGCGCTTTCCTACGAGCAGTACTTC. The rearrangement joins TRBV28 to TRBJ2-7; 9 nucleotides line up with TRBD2. The CDR3 spans 15 residues. Per the germline V gene, CDR1 is MDHEN and CDR2 is SYDVKM. The junction had 7 bases not matched to a gene; V was cut back by 6 bases and J by 1 base.